The entry below gives a single T cell receptor beta chain sequence along with its context. Sequencing used immunoSEQ multiplex PCR; TCRdb keeps in-frame clones, though not all of them. The top ten clones hold approximately 6.3% of a sample with 25,000 to 30,000 clones, around 74% of them seen once. This entry belongs to a study of T cells in narcolepsy. CDR3 length equals 12 residues. Germline lookup yields CDR1 SNHLY and CDR2 FYNNEI. With 8 bases removed from V and 4 bases from J, the gap between germline ends came to 9 bases. The sample consisted of memory (CD45RA-) CD4+ T cells from blood. The V and J genes are TRBV2 and TRBJ1-5; D uncertain. The clonotype originates from a human donor in good health. The CDR3 region is CASRKDNQPQHF. The CDR3 DNA sequence: TGTGCCAGCCGTAAGGATAATCAGCCCCAGCATTTT. The full variable domain, with the rest looked up from reference TRBV2 and TRBJ1-5, is EPEVTQTPSHQVTQMGQEVILRCVPISNHLYFYWYRQILGQKVEFLVSFYNNEISEKSEIFDDQFSVERPDGSNFTLKIRSTKLEDSAMYFCASRKDNQPQHFGDGTRLSIL.